These T cell receptor beta chains were read from a single sample in a study of blood T cell repertoires in COVID-19. Profiling relied on immunoSEQ multiplex PCR, and the TCRdb table lists in-frame clones only, not all of them. This table has some 80,000 clones, approximately 90% appearing once. Sample: peripheral blood. These TCRs come from a human donor in a cohort sampled during active COVID-19. CDR3s include the opening cysteine and the closing phenylalanine or tryptophan. D genes are given only for firm matches. Rows may omit the clone size; those that give it use once, few, many or a size class.

few - TRBJ1-2 TRBV2 TGTGCCAGCAGGTGGTTGGGGGAGGATGGCTACACCTTC CASRWLGEDGYTF
- - TRBJ1-2 TRBV3-1/TRBV3-2 TGTGCCAGCAGCCAGGTTGGCCTACCGGGTGGCTACACCTTC CASSQVGLPGGYTF
- - TRBJ2-5 TRBV29-1 TGCAGCGTTGGGGGAGCGACGGAGACCCAGTACTTC CSVGGATETQYF
- - TRBJ1-2 TRBV3-1/TRBV3-2 TGTGCCAGCAGCCAGGAGGGCCAGGGTGGCTACACCTTC CASSQEGQGGYTF
- TRBD1 TRBJ2-2 TRBV27 TGTGCCAGCAGTTTTAGACAGGGGGCCCTTACCGGGGAGCTGTTTTTT CASSFRQGALTGELFF
- TRBD2 TRBJ2-1 TRBV5-1 TGCGCCAGCAGCTCCGGGAGCGGGACGACTTACAATGAGCAGTTCTTC CASSSGSGTTYNEQFF
- TRBD1 TRBJ1-1 TRBV6-5 TGTGCCAGCAGGAACAGGGGCCTGAACACTGAAGCTTTCTTT CASRNRGLNTEAFF
- TRBD2 TRBJ2-5 TRBV4-3 TGCGCCAGCAGCCCCCCCCCTAGCGGGGAGGCGGAGACCCAGTACTTC CASSPPPSGEAETQYF
few - TRBJ1-3 TRBV3-1/TRBV3-2 TGTGCCAGCAGCCAGGGGGCGGCTGGAAACACCATATATTTT CASSQGAAGNTIYF
- - TRBJ1-1 TRBV28 TGTGCCAGCAGCCGTACCGGGACACCCTTAAACGGGGCTTTCTTT CASSRTGTPLNGAFF
once - TRBJ2-1 TRBV5-1 TGCGCCAGCAGTAGGGGCTACAATGAGCAGTTCTTC CASSRGYNEQFF
- TRBD1 TRBJ1-2 TRBV2 TGTGCCAGCAGTGTGGGACAGGGCAACTATGGCTACACCTTC CASSVGQGNYGYTF
- TRBD2 TRBJ2-2 TRBV10-3 TGTGCCATCAAAGCGGGAGCAAACACCGGGGAGCTGTTTTTT CAIKAGANTGELFF
- TRBD2 TRBJ2-2 TRBV4-1 TGCGCCAGCAGCCAAGGGGACGGGAGGGCCAAAGGGGGGGAGCTGTTTTTT CASSQGDGRAKGGELFF
- - TRBJ2-7 TRBV6-5 TGTGCCAGCAGTTCAGGCGGAGGAGGGTCCTACGAGCAGTACTTC CASSSGGGGSYEQYF
- - TRBJ2-7 TRBV11-3 TGTGCCAGCAGCTTAGGCAGGGGATCCTACGAGCAGTACTTC CASSLGRGSYEQYF
- - TRBJ1-1 TRBV18 TGTGCCAGCTCACCATTATTCGGGATGACAGGGAACACTGAAGCTTTCTTT CASSPLFGMTGNTEAFF
- - TRBJ2-3 TRBV6-4 TGTGCCAGCAGTGACTCCCCCAGGGGAAGCACAGATACGCAGTATTTT CASSDSPRGSTDTQYF
- TRBD1 TRBJ2-1 TRBV5-1 TGCGCCAGCAGCTTCACCGACAGGGGCAATGAGCAGTTCTTC CASSFTDRGNEQFF
- - TRBJ2-5 TRBV12-5 TGTGCTAGTGGACAGGGGACTCAAGAGACCCAGTACTTC CASGQGTQETQYF
- TRBD2 TRBJ2-3 TRBV6-2/TRBV6-3 TGTGCCAGCAGTTCTCGACTAGCGGGGGGAGCAGATACGCAGTATTTT CASSSRLAGGADTQYF
few TRBD1 TRBJ1-5 TRBV6-5 TGTGCCAGCAGCCCGGACAGGGGTGGTCAGCCCCAGCATTTT CASSPDRGGQPQHF
- TRBD1 TRBJ1-1 TRBV5-1 TGCGCCAGCAGCGAAGGACAGGGTGAAGCTTTCTTT CASSEGQGEAFF
- - TRBJ1-4 TRBV9 TGTGCCAGCAGCGTCCAGGGTAGAACGGATGAAAAACTGTTTTTT CASSVQGRTDEKLFF
- - TRBJ1-2 TRBV6-6 TGTGCCAGCAGTTACTCAATGTCCGGGAATGGCTACACCTTC CASSYSMSGNGYTF
- - TRBJ1-5 TRBV5-1 TGCGCCAGCAGCTTGGATACTGGAGGCAATCAGCCCCAGCATTTT CASSLDTGGNQPQHF
- TRBD2 TRBJ2-7 TRBV28 TGTGCCAGCATCGCGACTAGCGGGTACTACGAGCAGTACTTC CASIATSGYYEQYF
- TRBD2 TRBJ2-3 TRBV24-1 TGTGCCACCGCACTAGCGGGAGGAGGGACAGATACGCAGTATTTT CATALAGGGTDTQYF
- - TRBJ2-1 TRBV4-3 TGCGCCAGCAGCCAAGATTCGACAGGCTACGACAATGAGCAGTTCTTC CASSQDSTGYDNEQFF
once TRBD2 TRBJ2-3 TRBV9 TGTGCCAGCAGCGACCAAGGGGCGGGAGGTACAGATACGCAGTATTTT CASSDQGAGGTDTQYF
- TRBD1 TRBJ1-1 TRBV7-3 TGTGCCAGCAGCTTAAAACCCGGGACAGGGTTCACTGAAGCTTTCTTT CASSLKPGTGFTEAFF
- - TRBJ1-1 TRBV29-1 TGCAGCGGTCGGACTTCAAATCTAAACACTGAAGCTTTCTTT CSGRTSNLNTEAFF
- - TRBJ1-1 TRBV4-3 TGCGCCAGCAGCCAAGATACGGGGAGCGGCGCTGAAGCTTTCTTT CASSQDTGSGAEAFF
once - TRBJ1-3 TRBV18 TGTGCCAGCTCACCCCGAACTCTACAGGGCTCTGGAAACACCATATATTTT CASSPRTLQGSGNTIYF
- - TRBJ1-1 TRBV3-1/TRBV3-2 TGTGCCAGCAGCCAACCCAGAATGAACACTGAAGCTTTCTTT CASSQPRMNTEAFF
- - TRBJ2-2 TRBV10-3 TGTGCCATCAGTGAGTCGGTAGCCCTGAACACCGGGGAGCTGTTTTTT CAISESVALNTGELFF
- - TRBJ2-3 TRBV4-1 TGCGCCAGCAGCCTCTCCTCGGGCACAGATACGCAGTATTTT CASSLSSGTDTQYF
- TRBD1 TRBJ2-5 TRBV24-1 TGTGCCACCAGTGCAACCCAGGGGGAACGAGAGACCCAGTACTTC CATSATQGERETQYF
- - TRBJ1-4 TRBV2 TGTGCCAGCAGTGGTACAGGGACGGCTAATGAAAAACTGTTTTTT CASSGTGTANEKLFF
- - TRBJ2-3 TRBV6-4 TGTGCCAGCAGTGACTCCGGACAGAACACAGATACGCAGTATTTT CASSDSGQNTDTQYF
- TRBD1 TRBJ2-5 TRBV4-1 TGCGCCAGCAGCCTAGGGACAGGGGTACGAGAGACCCAGTACTTC CASSLGTGVRETQYF
- - TRBJ2-5 TRBV6-5 TGTGCCAGCAGGCGGGACCCTCAAGAGACCCAGTACTTC CASRRDPQETQYF
once - TRBJ2-3 TRBV2 TGTGCCAGCACTCTAGTGGATACGCAGTATTTT CASTLVDTQYF
- - TRBJ2-3 TRBV4-3 TGCGCCAGCAGCCAAGAGCCTAGTGAAGATACGCAGTATTTT CASSQEPSEDTQYF
- TRBD1 TRBJ1-3 TRBV19 TGTGCCAGTAGTCCGTTGGACAGGTACGGAAACACCATATATTTT CASSPLDRYGNTIYF
- TRBD2 TRBJ2-1 TRBV27 TGTGCCAGCAGTTCTGAGCGGGGGCCCGCCTACAATGAGCAGTTCTTC CASSSERGPAYNEQFF
- TRBD1 TRBJ1-2 TRBV3-1/TRBV3-2 TGTGCCAGCAGCCAAGGGGGGCCGGGACAGGGGCATGGCTATGGCTACACCTTC CASSQGGPGQGHGYGYTF
- TRBD2 TRBJ2-3 TRBV27 TGTGCCAGCAGTATTCGTAGCGGGAGGGCCCAAGATACGCAGTATTTT CASSIRSGRAQDTQYF
- TRBD1 TRBJ2-5 TRBV7-3 TGTGCCAGCAGCGTAGGGACAGGGACGGTGAAGACCCAGTACTTC CASSVGTGTVKTQYF
- - TRBJ2-3 TRBV20-1 TGCAGTGCTAGTTCTGCGTTACTGCCACGCACAGATACGCAGTATTTT CSASSALLPRTDTQYF
- - TRBJ2-1 TRBV2 TGTGCCAGCAGACGATCAGGAGGGGTCCATGAGCAGTTCTTC CASRRSGGVHEQFF
once TRBD2 TRBJ2-1 TRBV7-9 TGTGCCAGCAGCACAGGACTAGCTAGCGGGTACAATGAGCAGTTCTTC CASSTGLASGYNEQFF
once - TRBJ1-4 TRBV10-1 TGCGCCAGCAGTGAGATCGCCGGGGGGACTAATGAAAAACTGTTTTTT CASSEIAGGTNEKLFF